The clone carrying this TCR beta chain was counted a few times. The antigen is unknown. The CDR3 totals 15 residues. V shed 4 bases, J shed 4 bases, and the junction held 6 bases outside the gene matches. Germline V lookup: CDR1 SGHRS, CDR2 YFSETQ. The TCR beta cDNA libraries contained unique molecular identifiers. T cells numbering roughly 1 to 10 million yielded around 500,000 cDNA molecules. TCRdb reprocessed the PCR reads via MiXCR and lists one record per CDR3 protein. The data show 450,000 to 700,000 distinct CDR3 sequences, 44% seen once. This specimen belongs to a study of post-analysis software for immune sequencing data. Overall study: Relapsing-remitting, secondary progressive and progressive-relapsing courses of multiple sclerosis were included.

Regarding the study as a whole: Under the F measure, samples that were prepared in one batch clustered strongly together. Four to six TRBV segments, including TRBV5-6, TRBV5-1 and TRBV20-1, were more frequent in patients than controls. Among multiple sclerosis patients, normalized Chao1 diversity was significantly below that of controls.

This TCR came from a girl aged 10 to 17 with multiple sclerosis. V is TRBV5-1 and J is TRBJ2-2; 8 bases agree with TRBD1. What was sequenced was blood. The CDR3 sequence: CASSLGQGVTGELFF. The CDR3 DNA follows: TGCGCCAGCAGCCTCGGACAGGGCGTCACCGGGGAGCTGTTTTTT. The whole variable domain, remainder taken from reference TRBV5-1 and TRBJ2-2, is KAGVTQTPRYLIKTRGQQVTLSCSPISGHRSVSWYQQTPGQGLQFLFEYFSETQRNKGNFPGRFSGRQFSNSRSEMNVSTLELGDSALYLCASSLGQGVTGELFFGEGSRLTVL.